This T cell receptor beta chain was identified during a study of human T cells and chemical hapten exposure. Findings of the study overall: DPC sensitization did not alter TCRs above 1 in 1000 frequency. Correlating positively with patch test score were the PT1 expanded TCR counts.

Each cDNA molecule in the library carried unique molecular identifiers. MiXCR, run by TCRdb on the RACE reads, gives a single entry per CDR3 protein. The sample has 300,000 to 450,000 distinct CDR3 sequences, 5.1% seen once; the top ten hold 2.5% to 3%. As for this clonotype: Its antigen is currently unknown.

Regarding time point: pre-sensitization, week 0. The treatment denotes: therapeutic diphenylcyclopropenone sensitization with weekly scalp DPC. With V trimmed by 9 bases and J by 1 base, 9 bases remained unmatched. The germline CDR1 and CDR2 sequences are MNHNY and SVGAGI (reference sequence). The CDR3 has 15 amino acids. The sample consisted of whole blood, taken in connection with sensitization to the hapten diphenylcyclopropenone (DPC). The rearrangement links TRBV6-6 to TRBJ1-5; 7 bases map to TRBD1. The TCR sequence derives from a woman in her forties or fifties with alopecia areata. Some clones in this sample may be carry-over from other donors' samples. In DNA form, the CDR3 reads TGTGCCAGTTACTTGGGGGGACAGAGCAATCAGCCCCAGCATTTT. Amino acids: CASYLGGQSNQPQHF.